This TCR beta chain stems from a study of T cells in Graves' hyperthyroidism and ophthalmopathy. Findings and caveats of the study: Expanded thyroid clonotypes (above 0.001) were mostly also found in blood.

The V segment lost 6 bases and the J segment 4 bases; nucleotides outside the gene matches: 7. There are 14 residues in the CDR3. Germline CDR1 is SNHLY and CDR2 is FYNNEI. The diagnoses drew upon clinical symptoms, serum thyroxine and TRAb, thyroid ultrasound and orbital computed tomography. The TCR beta CDR3 regions underwent amplification using RNA transcripts as the source. Carried out on the TCR CDR3, a first-round RT-PCR used the HTBI primer set. TCRdb recomputed calls from the multiplex PCR reads with MiXCR, one row per CDR3 protein. This sample has over 250,000 distinct CDR3 sequences; about 15% occur once, and the top ten carry around 57%. Ten or more counts support this clonotype. The antigen is undetermined.

The sequencing input was blood. The V and J genes are TRBV2 and TRBJ2-3; 7 bases are shared with TRBD1. The source is a woman aged 60 to 75 with Graves' ophthalmopathy. The CDR3 region has the DNA TGTGCCAGCAGCTACAGGGGTGGTGCAGATACGCAGTATTTT. It specifies CASSYRGGADTQYF. Complete variable domain (other parts from reference TRBV2 and TRBJ2-3): EPEVTQTPSHQVTQMGQEVILRCVPISNHLYFYWYRQILGQKVEFLVSFYNNEISEKSEIFDDQFSVERPDGSNFTLKIRSTKLEDSAMYFCASSYRGGADTQYFGPGTRLTVL.